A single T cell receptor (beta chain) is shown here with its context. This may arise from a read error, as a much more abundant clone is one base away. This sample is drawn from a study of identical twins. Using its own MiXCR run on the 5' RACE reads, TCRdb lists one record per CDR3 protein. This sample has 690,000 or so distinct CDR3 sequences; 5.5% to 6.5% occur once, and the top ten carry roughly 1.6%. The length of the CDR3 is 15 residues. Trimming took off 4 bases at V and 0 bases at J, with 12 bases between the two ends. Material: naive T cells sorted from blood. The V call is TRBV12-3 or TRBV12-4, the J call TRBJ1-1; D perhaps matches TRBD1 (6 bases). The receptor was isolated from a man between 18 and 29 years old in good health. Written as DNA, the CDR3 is TGTGCCAGCAGTTCCAGGGGACATATGAACACTGAAGCTTTCTTT. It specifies CASSSRGHMNTEAFF.